A single sample gave rise to the 22 T cell receptor beta chains below, sequenced in a study of long-term antiretroviral therapy in people with HIV. They ran version v3.0 of the immunoSEQ assay at survey level. The method was immunoSEQ multiplex PCR; TCRdb's version includes in-frame clones alone and lacks a portion of them. The data show tens of thousands of clones, about 85% seen once. This specimen was unsorted PBMCs, taken 3 years after starting antiretroviral therapy. These receptors were obtained from a man in his forties or fifties with HIV.

The V and J genes are TRBV5-1 and TRBJ1-1; D gene uncertain. Per the germline V gene, CDR1 is SGHRS and CDR2 is YFSETQ. The CDR3 is 14 residues long. The ends were cut back, 0 bases at V and 3 bases at J, with 9 bases in the middle. CDR3: CASSLGNWDTEAFF. CDR3 sequence (DNA): TGCGCCAGCAGCTTGGGAAACTGGGACACTGAAGCTTTCTTT. Based on the CDR3 plus reference TRBV5-1 and TRBJ1-1, the full variable domain is KAGVTQTPRYLIKTRGQQVTLSCSPISGHRSVSWYQQTPGQGLQFLFEYFSETQRNKGNFPGRFSGRQFSNSRSEMNVSTLELGDSALYLCASSLGNWDTEAFFGQGTRLTVV.

This chain uses TRBV9 with TRBJ2-3, with 7 bases matching TRBD1. Germline CDR1 is SGDLS and CDR2 is YYNGEE. CDR3 length equals 15 residues. V shed 7 bases and J 1 base; nucleotides not matched to a gene: 9. In DNA, the CDR3 is TGTGCCAGCTCCAGGGGGACCGTGGGCACAGATACGCAGTATTTT. Translating it yields CASSRGTVGTDTQYF.

The chain joins TRBV4-2 to TRBJ2-5; 12 positions agree with TRBD1. The V gene's germline CDR1 is LGHNA and CDR2 YNFKEQ. This CDR3 comprises 15 residues. V was clipped by 4 bases and J by 4 bases; unmatched bases: 4. Here the CDR3 DNA reads TGTGCCAGCAGCCCGGGACAGGGGGCAGGAGAGACCCAGTACTTC. It yields the protein CASSPGQGAGETQYF.

The chain employs TRBV5-1 and TRBJ2-1, with D perhaps matching TRBD1 (6 bases). Germline values: CDR1 SGHRS, CDR2 YFSETQ. V was pared by 2 bases and J by 6 bases, with 15 bases between. This CDR3 has 15 amino acids. The CDR3 loop reads CASSLGGVGGNEQFF. The CDR3 DNA follows: TGCGCCAGCAGCTTAGGGGGAGTTGGGGGCAATGAGCAGTTCTTC.

The chain combines TRBV10-1 with TRBJ1-2, with TRBD1 matching 11 bases. This CDR3 comprises 17 residues. With V trimmed by 0 bases and J by 7 bases, 10 bases remained unmatched. Looked up from germline, CDR1 is WNHNN and CDR2 is SYGVQD (reference sequence). The CDR3 region has the DNA TGCGCCAGCAGTGAGTCCGGGACAGGGGGAAGTCTTTCTGGCTACACCTTC. It codes for CASSESGTGGSLSGYTF.

The gene calls are TRBV27 and TRBJ2-7, with D possibly being TRBD1 (5 bases). This CDR3 contains 14 residues. The ends were cut back, 3 bases at V and 0 bases at J, with 9 bases in the middle. CDR1 and CDR2 (germline): MNHEY, SMNVEV (reference sequence). CDR3 sequence (DNA): TGTGCCAGCAGTTTCCGCAGGGACTCCTACGAGCAGTACTTC. This codes for CASSFRRDSYEQYF.

The chain has TRBV5-1 and TRBJ2-1, with 11 bases lining up with TRBD1. The V segment lost 4 bases and the J segment 6 bases; nucleotides outside the gene matches: 3. Germline V gives CDR1 SGHRS, CDR2 YFSETQ. The CDR3 runs to 14 residues. DNA for the CDR3: TGCGCCAGCAGCACGGGGACAGGGGGCAATGAGCAGTTCTTC. Translated: CASSTGTGGNEQFF.

The V call is TRBV6-1, the J call TRBJ1-5, with a tentative D call TRBD1 (6 bases). V lost 8 bases to trimming and J lost 7 bases, with 15 bases between them. This CDR3 contains 13 residues. Germline CDR1 reads MNHNS; CDR2 reads SASEGT. The CDR3 spells CASHQGQGQPQHF. CDR3 sequence (DNA): TGTGCCAGCCATCAGGGGCAAGGACAGCCCCAGCATTTT.

The chain couples TRBV6-1 to TRBJ2-7; unclear D gene. The V gene lost 9 bases and the J gene lost 1 base, with 13 bases spanning the gap. There are 13 residues in the CDR3. CDR1 is MNHNS, CDR2 SASEGT, per germline. CDR3 loop: CASREGGSYEQYF. CDR3 bases: TGTGCCAGTAGGGAAGGCGGATCCTACGAGCAGTACTTC.

This chain links TRBV5-1 with TRBJ2-7, with D perhaps TRBD2 (6 bases). Germline V gives CDR1 SGHRS, CDR2 YFSETQ. There are 13 residues in the CDR3. V lost 7 bases and J 7 bases, leaving 18 bases between the germline ends. Written as DNA, the CDR3 is TGCGCCAGCCACTTGGGGGGTGCGGGAGAGCAGTACTTC. Its protein is CASHLGGAGEQYF.

The rearrangement links TRBV20-1 to TRBJ2-7; no firm D call. Germline values: CDR1 DFQATT, CDR2 SNEGSKA (reference sequence). V was clipped by 5 bases and J by 9 bases, with 14 bases between them. The length of the CDR3 is 11 residues. CDR3 in DNA: TGCAGTGCTTTCTCGGATGGCGGGCAGTACTTC. Translation: CSAFSDGGQYF.

The J gene is TRBJ2-1, the V gene TRBV7-9, with D possibly being TRBD1 (6 bases). The germline V gene has CDR1 SEHNR and CDR2 FQNEAQ (reference sequence). With 2 bases removed from V and 2 bases from J, the gap between germline ends came to 10 bases. This CDR3 has 15 amino acids. Here the CDR3 DNA reads TGTGCCAGCAGCTTAACAGGGTTAACCTACAATGAGCAGTTCTTC. This gives the protein CASSLTGLTYNEQFF.

The chain uses TRBV9 and TRBJ1-3, with D possibly TRBD1 on 5 matching bases. CDR1 is SGDLS and CDR2 is YYNGEE in the germline V gene. The CDR3 length is 15 residues. The V and J ends lost 4 bases and 4 bases respectively, with 15 bases between them. Written as DNA, the CDR3 is TGTGCCAGCAGCAAGTCGGGGGGTAGAGGAAACACCATATATTTT. Translated: CASSKSGGRGNTIYF. Based on the CDR3 plus reference TRBV9 and TRBJ1-3, the full variable domain is DSGVTQTPKHLITATGQRVTLRCSPRSGDLSVYWYQQSLDQGLQFLIQYYNGEERAKGNILERFSAQQFPDLHSELNLSSLELGDSALYFCASSKSGGRGNTIYFGEGSWLTVV.

CDR3 sequence: CASSQDPGARNIQYF. The CDR3 DNA reads TGCGCCAGCAGCCAAGACCCAGGGGCGCGAAACATTCAGTACTTC. The genes are TRBV4-1 and TRBJ2-4; D may be TRBD1 (6 bases). V was clipped by 0 bases and J by 6 bases, with 12 bases between them. The CDR3 is made up of 15 amino acids. In germline, CDR1 is MGHRA, CDR2 YSYEKL.

This sequence joins TRBV15 and TRBJ1-5, with D possibly TRBD1 on 5 matching bases. The germline CDR1 and CDR2 sequences are LNHNV and YYDKDF (reference sequence). The CDR3 spans 16 residues. With 0 bases removed from V and 5 bases from J, the gap between germline ends came to 14 bases. The CDR3 coding sequence is TGTGCCACCAGCAGAGAACCAGGGCGATGGGATCAGCCCCAGCATTTT. It specifies CATSREPGRWDQPQHF. The entire variable domain, with the rest obtained from reference TRBV15 and TRBJ1-5, is as follows: DAMVIQNPRYQVTQFGKPVTLSCSQTLNHNVMYWYQQKSSQAPKLLFHYYDKDFNNEADTPDNFQSRRPNTSFCFLDIRSPGLGDTAMYLCATSREPGRWDQPQHFGDGTRLSIL.

This chain connects TRBV28 to TRBJ1-1; D is undetermined. The CDR3 spans 12 residues. Deletions cut 5 bases from V and 3 bases from J, with 7 bases between. Germline values: CDR1 MDHEN, CDR2 SYDVKM. CDR3 in amino acids: CASSPLYTEAFF. The CDR3, as DNA: TGTGCCAGCAGTCCCCTTTACACTGAAGCTTTCTTT.

V gene TRBV20-1 combines with J gene TRBJ2-7; D is ambiguous. Germline CDR1 and CDR2: DFQATT and SNEGSKA (reference sequence). The CDR3 is made up of 11 amino acids. V dropped 2 bases and J dropped 4 bases, with 6 bases sitting between them. The CDR3 DNA is TGCAGTGCTAGATCGCAGTACGAGCAGTACTTC. Amino acids: CSARSQYEQYF.

The rearrangement joins TRBV27 to TRBJ2-7; no reliable D call. CDR1 MNHEY and CDR2 SMNVEV come from the germline V gene (reference sequence). The V end lost 3 bases, the J end lost 6 bases, and 15 bases lay between the germline ends. CDR3 length: 14 amino acids. CDR3 in DNA: TGTGCCAGCAGTTTGTCATTGGCGGCCCGCGAGCAGTACTTC. It translates to CASSLSLAAREQYF.

The CDR3 reads CATSRDYATDSYEQYF. The CDR3 bases are TGTGCCACCAGCAGAGATTATGCGACAGACTCCTACGAGCAGTACTTC. The chain has TRBV15 and TRBJ2-7; perhaps TRBD1 as D (5 bases). Looked up from germline, CDR1 is LNHNV and CDR2 is YYDKDF (reference sequence). The CDR3 runs 16 residues. V was cut by 0 bases and J by 0 bases, with 12 bases left in between.

The chain links TRBV5-1 to TRBJ2-7, with TRBD2 matching 9 bases. Looked up from germline, CDR1 is SGHRS and CDR2 is YFSETQ. The CDR3 runs 15 residues. The trim removed 0 bases at V and 1 base at J, leaving 2 bases unmatched. CDR3 sequence reads: CASSLASGASYEQYF. As DNA, the CDR3 is TGCGCCAGCAGCTTGGCTAGCGGGGCTTCCTACGAGCAGTACTTC.

This rearrangement joins TRBV5-8 to TRBJ2-3, with 8 bases matching TRBD1. The CDR3 is 14 amino acids. Germline V gene lookup returns CDR1 SGHTS and CDR2 YDEGEE. The J segment lost 6 bases and the V segment lost 0 bases, leaving 3 bases of the junction unmatched. CDR3 protein: CASSLVQGADTQYF. In nucleotides, the CDR3 is TGTGCCAGCAGCTTGGTGCAGGGGGCGGATACGCAGTATTTT.

This clone has just one count. The chain has TRBV4-2 and TRBJ1-2, with 8 bases lining up with TRBD1. The CDR3 has 16 residues. The germline V gene encodes CDR1 LGHNA and CDR2 YNFKEQ. The V and J ends lost 0 bases and 5 bases, in that order; junction bases with no gene match: 8. The CDR3, as DNA: TGTGCCAGCAGCCAAGACGAGGCCGGGACAGGATATGGCTACACCTTC. As protein: CASSQDEAGTGYGYTF.